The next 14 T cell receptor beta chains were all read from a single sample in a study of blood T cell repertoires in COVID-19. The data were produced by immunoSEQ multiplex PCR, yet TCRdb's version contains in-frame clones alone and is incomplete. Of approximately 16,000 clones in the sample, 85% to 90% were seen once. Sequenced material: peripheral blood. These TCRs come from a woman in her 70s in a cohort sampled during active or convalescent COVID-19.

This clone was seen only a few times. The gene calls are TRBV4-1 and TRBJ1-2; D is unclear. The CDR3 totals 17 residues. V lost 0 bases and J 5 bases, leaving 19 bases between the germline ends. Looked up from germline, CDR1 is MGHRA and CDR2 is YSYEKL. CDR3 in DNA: TGCGCCAGCAGCCAAGATCCCGGTGTAGGGAGTCAATATGGCTACACCTTC. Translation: CASSQDPGVGSQYGYTF.

The CDR3 reads CASSTRAGGSDTQYF. The CDR3 bases are TGTGCCAGTAGTACTAGAGCGGGGGGGTCAGATACGCAGTATTTT. The J gene is TRBJ2-3, the V gene TRBV19; 10 positions match TRBD2. Germline V CDR1 and CDR2: LNHDA, SQIVND (reference sequence). Germline trimming cut 4 bases from V and 4 bases from J; bases unmatched to any gene: 5. This CDR3 region has 15 residues.

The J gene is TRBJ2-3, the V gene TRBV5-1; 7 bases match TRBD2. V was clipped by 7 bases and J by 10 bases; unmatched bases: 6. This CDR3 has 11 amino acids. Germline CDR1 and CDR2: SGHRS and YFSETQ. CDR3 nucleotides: TGCGCCAGCCGGGGGGAGGGGCCGCAGTATTTT. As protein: CASRGEGPQYF.

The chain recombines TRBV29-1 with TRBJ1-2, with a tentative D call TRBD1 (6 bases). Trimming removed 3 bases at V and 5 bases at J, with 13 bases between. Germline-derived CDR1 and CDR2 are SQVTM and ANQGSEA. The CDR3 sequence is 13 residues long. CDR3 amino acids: CSVDSATGYGYTF. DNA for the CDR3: TGCAGCGTTGATTCCGCGACAGGATATGGCTACACCTTC.

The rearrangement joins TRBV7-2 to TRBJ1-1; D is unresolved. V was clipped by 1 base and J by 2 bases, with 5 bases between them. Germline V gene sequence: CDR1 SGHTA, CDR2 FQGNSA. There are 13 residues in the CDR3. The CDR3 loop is CASSLDSNTEAFF. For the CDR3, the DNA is TGTGCCAGCAGCTTAGACAGTAACACTGAAGCTTTCTTT.

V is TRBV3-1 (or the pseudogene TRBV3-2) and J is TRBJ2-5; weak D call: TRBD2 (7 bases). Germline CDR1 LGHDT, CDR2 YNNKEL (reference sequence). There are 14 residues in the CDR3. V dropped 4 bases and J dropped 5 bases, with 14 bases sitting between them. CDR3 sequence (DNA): TGTGCCAGCAGCCCCGCCGCGGGGGCGGAGACCCAGTACTTC. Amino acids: CASSPAAGAETQYF.

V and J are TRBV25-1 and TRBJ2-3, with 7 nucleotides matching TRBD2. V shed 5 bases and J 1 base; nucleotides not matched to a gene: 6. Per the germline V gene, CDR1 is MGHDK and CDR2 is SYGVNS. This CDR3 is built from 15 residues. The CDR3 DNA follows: TGTGCCAGCAGTCCCTTTGCGGGGGGCACAGATACGCAGTATTTT. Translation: CASSPFAGGTDTQYF.

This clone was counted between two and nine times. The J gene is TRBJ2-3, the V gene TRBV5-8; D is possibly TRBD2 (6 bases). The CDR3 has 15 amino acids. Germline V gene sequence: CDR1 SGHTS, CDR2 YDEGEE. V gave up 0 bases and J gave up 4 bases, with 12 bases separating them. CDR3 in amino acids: CASSLVGRQSDTQYF. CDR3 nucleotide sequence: TGTGCCAGCAGCTTGGTAGGGAGGCAATCAGATACGCAGTATTTT.

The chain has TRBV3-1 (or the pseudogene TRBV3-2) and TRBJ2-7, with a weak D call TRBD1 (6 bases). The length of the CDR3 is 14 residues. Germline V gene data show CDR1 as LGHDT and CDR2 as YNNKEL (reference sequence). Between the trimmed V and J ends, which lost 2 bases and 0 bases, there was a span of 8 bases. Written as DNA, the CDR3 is TGTGCCAGCAGCCAACGACAGGCCTCCTACGAGCAGTACTTC. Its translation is CASSQRQASYEQYF.

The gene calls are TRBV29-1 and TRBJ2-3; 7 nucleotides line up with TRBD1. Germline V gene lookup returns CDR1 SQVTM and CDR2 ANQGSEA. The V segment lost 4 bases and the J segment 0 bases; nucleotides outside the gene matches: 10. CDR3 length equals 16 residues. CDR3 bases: TGCAGCGTTGTACTGAGAGGGGGCTCTAGCACAGATACGCAGTATTTT. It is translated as CSVVLRGGSSTDTQYF.

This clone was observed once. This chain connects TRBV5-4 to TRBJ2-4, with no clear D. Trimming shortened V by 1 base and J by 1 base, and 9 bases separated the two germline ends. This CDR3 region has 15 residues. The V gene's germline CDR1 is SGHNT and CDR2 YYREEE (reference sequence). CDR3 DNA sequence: TGTGCCAGCAGCTTGTTCCCAGCGGCCAAAAACATTCAGTACTTC. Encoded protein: CASSLFPAAKNIQYF.

The CDR3 bases are TGTGCCAGCAGCTTAGCGTTGCCTAGCGGGGGGGCTAGGTACTTC. This translates into CASSLALPSGGARYF. This chain joins TRBV7-2 and TRBJ2-4; 12 bases fit TRBD2. The CDR3 is made up of 15 amino acids. V gave up 0 bases and J gave up 15 bases; unmatched junction bases: 9. Germline CDR1 is SGHTA and CDR2 is FQGNSA.

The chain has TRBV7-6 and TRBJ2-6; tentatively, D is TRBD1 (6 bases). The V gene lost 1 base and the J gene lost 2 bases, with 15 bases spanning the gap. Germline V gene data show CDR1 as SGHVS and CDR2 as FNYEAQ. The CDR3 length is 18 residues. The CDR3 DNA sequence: TGTGCCAGCAGCTTAGTGGCGACAGGTCTGACTGGGGCCAACGTCCTGACTTTC. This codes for CASSLVATGLTGANVLTF.

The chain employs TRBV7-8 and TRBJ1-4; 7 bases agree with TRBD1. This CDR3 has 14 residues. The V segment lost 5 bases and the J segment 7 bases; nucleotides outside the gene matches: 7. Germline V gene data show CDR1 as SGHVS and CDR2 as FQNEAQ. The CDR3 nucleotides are TGTGCCAGCAGCCGAGACAGGGTGGGTGAAAAACTGTTTTTT. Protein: CASSRDRVGEKLFF.